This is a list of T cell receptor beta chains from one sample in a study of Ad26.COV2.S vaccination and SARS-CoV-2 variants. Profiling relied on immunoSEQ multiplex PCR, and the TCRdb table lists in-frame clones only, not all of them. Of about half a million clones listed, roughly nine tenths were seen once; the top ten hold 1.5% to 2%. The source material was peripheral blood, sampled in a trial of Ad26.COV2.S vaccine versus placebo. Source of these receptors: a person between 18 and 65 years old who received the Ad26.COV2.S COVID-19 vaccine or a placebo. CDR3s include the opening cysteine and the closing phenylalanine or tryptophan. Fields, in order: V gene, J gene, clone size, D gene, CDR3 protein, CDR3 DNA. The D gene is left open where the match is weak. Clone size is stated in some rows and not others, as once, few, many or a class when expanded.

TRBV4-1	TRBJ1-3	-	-	CASSQEPNLSGNTIYF	TGCGCCAGCAGCCAAGAGCCAAATCTCTCTGGAAACACCATATATTTT
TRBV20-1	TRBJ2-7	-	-	CSASSPYEQYF	TGCAGTGCTAGTAGTCCATACGAGCAGTACTTC
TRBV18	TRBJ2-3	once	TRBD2	CASSPLAGGPGTDTQYF	TGTGCCAGCTCACCACTAGCGGGAGGGCCGGGCACAGATACGCAGTATTTT
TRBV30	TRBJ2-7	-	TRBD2	CAWSGDFGGAYEQYF	TGTGCCTGGAGTGGCGACTTCGGGGGGGCCTACGAGCAGTACTTC
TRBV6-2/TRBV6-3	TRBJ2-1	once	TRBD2	CASSYWREGRNEQFF	TGTGCCAGCAGTTACTGGCGGGAGGGACGGAATGAGCAGTTCTTC
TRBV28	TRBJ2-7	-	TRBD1	CASIPGTGSYEQYF	TGTGCCAGTATCCCCGGGACAGGGAGTTACGAGCAGTACTTC
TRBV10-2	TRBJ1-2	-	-	CASSEGDILENGYTF	TGCGCCAGCAGTGAAGGGGACATTTTAGAGAATGGCTACACCTTC
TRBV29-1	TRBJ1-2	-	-	CSVEVGPYGYTF	TGCAGCGTGGAGGTAGGGCCCTATGGCTACACCTTC
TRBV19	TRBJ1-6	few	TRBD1	CASTGGRNSPLHF	TGTGCCAGCACAGGGGGACGAAATTCACCCCTCCACTTT
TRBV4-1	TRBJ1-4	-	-	CASSQALFGTTNEKLFF	TGCGCCAGCAGCCAAGCTCTTTTCGGGACAACTAATGAAAAACTGTTTTTT
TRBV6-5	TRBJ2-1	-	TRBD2	CASSYTGGPYNEQFF	TGTGCCAGCAGTTACACGGGAGGGCCATACAATGAGCAGTTCTTC
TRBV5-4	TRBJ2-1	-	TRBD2	CASSLSFVRSGSGSYNEQFF	TGTGCCAGCAGCTTGTCGTTTGTGCGTAGCGGGAGCGGATCCTACAATGAGCAGTTCTTC
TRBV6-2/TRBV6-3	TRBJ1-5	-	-	CASSRLVQPQHF	TGTGCCAGCAGCCGCCTGGTCCAGCCCCAGCATTTT
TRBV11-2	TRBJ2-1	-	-	CASSLPEPEQFF	TGTGCCAGCAGCTTGCCAGAGCCTGAGCAGTTCTTC
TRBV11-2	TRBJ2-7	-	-	CASSQRTPSYEQYF	TGTGCCAGCAGCCAGAGGACCCCTTCCTACGAGCAGTACTTC
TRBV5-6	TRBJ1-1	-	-	CASSRVGPEAFF	TGTGCCAGCAGCAGGGTGGGGCCTGAAGCTTTCTTT
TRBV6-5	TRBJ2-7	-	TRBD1	CASRTGQGPSYEQYF	TGTGCCAGCAGAACGGGACAGGGCCCCTCCTACGAGCAGTACTTC
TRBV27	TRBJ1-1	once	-	CASSLGPNTEAFF	TGTGCCAGCAGTTTGGGGCCGAACACTGAAGCTTTCTTT
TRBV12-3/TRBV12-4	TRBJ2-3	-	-	CASIQQDTDTQYF	TGTGCCAGCATTCAGCAGGACACAGATACGCAGTATTTT
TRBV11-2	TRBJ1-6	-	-	CASSPSGRLYNSPLHF	TGTGCCAGCAGCCCCTCCGGACGGCTCTATAATTCACCCCTCCACTTT
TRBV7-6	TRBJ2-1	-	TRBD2	CASSLRTSAFSYNEQFF	TGTGCCAGCAGCCTACGGACTAGCGCCTTCTCCTACAATGAGCAGTTCTTC
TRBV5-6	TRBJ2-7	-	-	CASSLYRTYEQYF	TGTGCCAGCAGCCTGTACAGGACCTACGAGCAGTACTTC
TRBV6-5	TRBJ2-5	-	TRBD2	CASAVTSGSQETQYF	TGTGCCAGCGCCGTGACTAGCGGGAGCCAAGAGACCCAGTACTTC
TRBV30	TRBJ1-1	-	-	CAWSGTLEAFF	TGTGCCTGGAGTGGCACCCTTGAAGCTTTCTTT
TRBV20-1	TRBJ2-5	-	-	CSASGRGGAQETQYF	TGCAGTGCTAGTGGACGTGGGGGGGCCCAAGAGACCCAGTACTTC
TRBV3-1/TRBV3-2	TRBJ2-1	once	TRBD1	CASSQDHGQGAGEQFF	TGTGCCAGCAGCCAAGATCACGGCCAGGGGGCGGGTGAGCAGTTCTTC
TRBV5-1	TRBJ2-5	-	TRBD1	CASSFMGQAQETQYF	TGCGCCAGCAGCTTCATGGGACAGGCACAAGAGACCCAGTACTTC
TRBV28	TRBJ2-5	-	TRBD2	CASSSLAGAPGVTQYF	TGTGCCAGCAGCTCCTTAGCGGGAGCTCCAGGGGTGACCCAGTACTTC
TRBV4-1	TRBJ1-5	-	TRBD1	CASSPTGNQPQHF	TGCGCCAGCAGCCCGACAGGGAATCAGCCCCAGCATTTT
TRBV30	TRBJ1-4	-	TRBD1	CAWSPRQGLKEKLFF	TGTGCCTGGAGCCCCAGACAGGGGTTGAAGGAAAAACTGTTTTTT
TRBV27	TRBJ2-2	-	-	CASSFLPWAGELFF	TGTGCCAGCAGTTTTCTCCCTTGGGCCGGGGAGCTGTTTTTT
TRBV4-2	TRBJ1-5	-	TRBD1	CASSPGQGDTQPQHF	TGTGCCAGCAGCCCGGGACAGGGGGACACTCAGCCCCAGCATTTT
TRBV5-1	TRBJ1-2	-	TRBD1	CASSRNGQGNYGYTF	TGCGCCAGCAGCCGAAACGGACAGGGTAACTATGGCTACACCTTC
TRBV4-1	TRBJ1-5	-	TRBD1	CASSQGTDYSNQPQHF	TGCGCCAGCAGCCAGGGGACAGACTATAGCAATCAGCCCCAGCATTTT
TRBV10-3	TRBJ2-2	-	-	CAISAEGLTAGELFF	TGTGCCATCAGTGCCGAGGGGTTGACCGCCGGGGAGCTGTTTTTT
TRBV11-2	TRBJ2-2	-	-	CASSFSRDTGELFF	TGTGCCAGCAGCTTTAGCCGAGACACCGGGGAGCTGTTTTTT
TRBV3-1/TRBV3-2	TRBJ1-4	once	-	CASSQGTASGEKLFF	TGTGCCAGCAGCCAAGGGACCGCCTCGGGGGAAAAACTGTTTTTT
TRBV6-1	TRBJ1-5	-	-	CASSETVRASSNQPQHF	TGTGCCAGCAGTGAAACGGTCAGGGCTTCAAGCAATCAGCCCCAGCATTTT
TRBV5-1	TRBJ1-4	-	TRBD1	CASSLQGAGEKLFF	TGCGCCAGCAGCTTACAGGGGGCCGGTGAAAAACTGTTTTTT
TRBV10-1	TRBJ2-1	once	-	CAPRVGEHNEQFF	TGCGCCCCCCGGGTGGGGGAGCACAATGAGCAGTTCTTC
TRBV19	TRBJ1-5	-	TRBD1	CASTASTGIINQPQHF	TGTGCCAGTACCGCCTCGACAGGGATAATTAATCAGCCCCAGCATTTT
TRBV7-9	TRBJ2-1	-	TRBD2	CASSSGTSGDEQFF	TGTGCCAGCAGCTCCGGGACTAGCGGCGATGAGCAGTTCTTC
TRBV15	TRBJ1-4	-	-	CATSRGSRVEKLFF	TGTGCCACCAGCAGAGGGAGCAGGGTCGAAAAACTGTTTTTT
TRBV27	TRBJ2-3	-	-	CASSRRTGVADTQYF	TGTGCCAGCAGTCGCCGCACGGGGGTCGCAGATACGCAGTATTTT
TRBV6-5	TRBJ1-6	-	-	CASSFDRLNSPLHF	TGTGCCAGCAGTTTCGACAGACTTAATTCACCCCTCCACTTT
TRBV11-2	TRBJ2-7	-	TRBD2	CASSSLSGRNEQYF	TGTGCCAGCAGCTCACTTAGCGGGAGAAACGAGCAGTACTTC
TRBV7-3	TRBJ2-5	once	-	CASSLGASAETQYF	TGTGCCAGCAGCTTAGGTGCTAGTGCGGAGACCCAGTACTTC
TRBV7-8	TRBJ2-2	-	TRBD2	CASSLARASGSNTGELFF	TGTGCCAGCAGCTTAGCGCGGGCTAGCGGGAGTAACACCGGGGAGCTGTTTTTT
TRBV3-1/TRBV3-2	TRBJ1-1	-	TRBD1	CASSQSTGGTEAFF	TGTGCCAGCAGCCAATCCACAGGGGGCACTGAAGCTTTCTTT
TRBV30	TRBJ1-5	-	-	CAWSGGGYSNQPQHF	TGTGCCTGGAGTGGAGGGGGGTATAGCAATCAGCCCCAGCATTTT
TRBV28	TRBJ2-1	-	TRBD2	CASSLAGVNYNEQFF	TGTGCCAGCAGTTTAGCGGGAGTGAACTACAATGAGCAGTTCTTC
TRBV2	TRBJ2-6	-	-	CATGPLIRSGANVLTF	TGTGCCACGGGACCCCTGATTCGCTCTGGGGCCAACGTCCTGACTTTC
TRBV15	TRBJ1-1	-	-	CATSRFGGARDTEAFF	TGTGCCACCAGCAGATTTGGGGGGGCGAGGGACACTGAAGCTTTCTTT
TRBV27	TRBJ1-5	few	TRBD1	CASSLSRAVRGLDNQPQHF	TGTGCCAGCAGTTTATCGCGGGCTGTTAGGGGGCTTGACAATCAGCCCCAGCATTTT
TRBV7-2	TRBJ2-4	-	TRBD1	CASSTFSGAGQGRNIQYF	TGTGCCAGCAGCACCTTTAGTGGGGCTGGACAGGGAAGAAACATTCAGTACTTC
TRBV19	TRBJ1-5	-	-	CASTRRGSTYSNQPQHF	TGTGCCAGTACTCGTCGGGGCAGTACCTATAGCAATCAGCCCCAGCATTTT
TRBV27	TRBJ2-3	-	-	CASRPTGTDTQYF	TGTGCCAGCAGACCCACAGGGACAGATACGCAGTATTTT
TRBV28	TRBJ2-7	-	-	CASSFSAGQIGGDEQYF	TGTGCCAGCAGTTTTTCGGCGGGACAGATCGGCGGTGACGAGCAGTACTTC
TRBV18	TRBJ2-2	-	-	CASSPPYTGELFF	TGTGCCAGCTCACCACCGTACACCGGGGAGCTGTTTTTT